This TCR beta chain was recorded in a study of blood T cell repertoires in COVID-19. Study in general: PBMCs, B-cell-depleted T cells, or T cells provided the cDNA or gDNA that made up the material.

The germline V gene has CDR1 SGHVS and CDR2 FNYEAQ. The V end was cut by 2 bases, the J end by 0 bases, with 11 bases between. The CDR3 consists of 15 residues. Sequencing used immunoSEQ multiplex PCR; TCRdb keeps in-frame clones, though not all of them. The sample lists more than 150,000 clones, roughly 80% occurring once. Sequencing was done on a sample of peripheral blood. V and J are TRBV7-6 and TRBJ2-7, with a tentative D call TRBD1 (6 bases). This receptor was taken from a woman over 75 with acute or convalescent COVID-19. As DNA, the CDR3 is TGTGCCAGCAGCTTAAGGGGGTTTGGCTCCTACGAGCAGTACTTC. Translation: CASSLRGFGSYEQYF.